Reported below is one TCR beta chain. The source of the sample is a study of cytomegalovirus exposure and HLA in healthy donors. Profiling relied on immunoSEQ multiplex PCR, and the TCRdb table lists in-frame clones only, not all of them. The data show some 220,000 clones, 80% to 95% seen once. The J segment lost 8 bases and the V segment lost 3 bases, leaving 9 bases of the junction unmatched. The germline V gene encodes CDR1 MNHNS and CDR2 SASEGT. This CDR3 region has 15 residues. The sample comprised PBMCs. The V call is TRBV6-1, the J call TRBJ1-2; 10 bases fit TRBD1. The receptor comes from a woman under 30 in good health and CMV-seronegative. The CDR3 coding sequence is TGTGCCAGCAGTGACCCCCGACAGGGGGCGAGAGGCTACACCTTC. Its protein product is CASSDPRQGARGYTF.